The sequence of this T cell receptor beta chain was determined in a study of shared clonotypes between healthy human individuals. Study information: A donor's plate count was three for CD4 naive and three for CD4 memory; CD8 naive had two and CD8 memory one.

CDR3 size: 14 residues. Germline CDR1 SGHDT, CDR2 YYEEEE. Trimming removed 0 bases at V and 4 bases at J, with 10 bases between. CD45RO-negative cells were positively selected for CCR7, leaving out terminally differentiated effector memory CD45RA+ cells. The table lists this clone with a count of one. Every subset had its genomic DNA shared out evenly among several immunoSEQ plates. Roughly 200 ng DNA, tens of thousands of T cell genomes, went into each sorted-subset replicate PCR. How the authors handled the data: ImmunoSEQ sequences covered only the junction and lacked quality scores; filtering therefore differed. Here immunoSEQ multiplex PCR was the method, and the copy in TCRdb shows in-frame clones only, minus some. For V, J and clone size, that table is used; D and trimming come from the DNA. This sample has about 2.2 million clones, with 85% to 95% found just once.

The TCR originated in a man aged 18-30 years in good health. Some clones in this sample may be carry-over from other donors' samples. V is TRBV5-6 and J is TRBJ1-2; D gene unclear. Source material: naive CD8+ T cells from PBMCs. The CDR3 loop reads CASSLARELYGYTF. The CDR3 nucleotides are TGTGCCAGCAGCTTGGCTCGGGAACTCTATGGCTACACCTTC. Full variable domain (outside the CDR3, taken from reference TRBV5-6 and TRBJ1-2): DAGVTQSPTHLIKTRGQQVTLRCSPKSGHDTVSWYQQALGQGPQFIFQYYEEEERQRGNFPDRFSGHQFPNYSSELNVNALLLGDSALYLCASSLARELYGYTFGSGTRLTVV.